This T cell receptor (beta chain) is from a study of monozygotic twins with inflammatory bowel disease. In the case of this clonotype: Its antigen remains unknown.

General study results and limits: Comparison of concordant versus discordant twins revealed no difference in repertoire similarity, possibly due to limited power.

The CDR3 has 15 residues. CDR1 and CDR2 from the germline V gene are MNHNS and SASEGT. TCRalpha and TCRbeta cDNA went through nested PCRs of around 16 and 10 cycles, two in total. Using the 5' RACE reads, TCRdb records one entry per CDR3 protein without DNA. This table lists 440,000 or so distinct CDR3 sequences. The specimen sequenced was blood. This clonotype was sampled from a human donor with ulcerative colitis or Crohn's disease, or a healthy co-twin of an affected twin (not recorded which). The chain joins TRBV6-1 to TRBJ2-4; TCRdb proposes TRBD2, but this gene call is untestable without DNA. The CDR3 sequence is CACQKAGPAKNIQYF.